This note documents a single T cell receptor (beta chain) sequence. The clone's antigen remains unknown. To prepare the library, the immunoSEQ multiplex PCR assay was applied. A mixture of 60 forward primers for TCR Vbeta segments and 13 reverse primers for TCR Jbeta segments was used in the multiplex PCR. The CDR3 region of rearranged TCR beta genes was amplified from genomic DNA by a multiplex PCR assay. Amplified TCR beta libraries were sequenced as 87-base-pair reads on the Illumina HiSeq System. Turning to the authors' computational methods: In a later analysis, some 80 million unique TCR beta chains were counted across the 690 or so repertoires, and roughly 11 million of these chains were shared by at least two donors. Raw reads were error-corrected and collapsed into unique sequences by a nearest-neighbor algorithm in which closely related sequences were merged to remove PCR and sequencing errors. Alignment of CDR3 sequences to IMGT reference sequences was used to assign V, D and J gene segments. Each retained sequence needed at least a six-nucleotide match to both a V gene segment and a J gene segment. Rearrangements were called productive when the CDR3 lacked stop codons and stayed in frame with V and J; all others were non-productive. Following IMGT convention, CDR3 was defined as the stretch from the second conserved V-encoded cysteine up to the conserved J-encoded phenylalanine. The earlier analysis of about 610 of the donors excluded any sequence lacking an unambiguous match to a single V gene segment. In an earlier analysis of several hundred of the donors, V segments were called functional above 56.7% productive rearrangements and were called segregating when the between-donor standard deviation exceeded 5%. A statistical classification framework was developed to diagnose cytomegalovirus status using the catalog of TCR beta chain sequences. In a later analysis, TCR nucleotide sequences were compared against IMGT/GENE-DB human TR gene sequences so that V and J genes could be assigned. A later analysis assigned CDR3 sequences and most-parsimonious VDJ recombination scenarios with the TCRdist pipeline. A later analysis defined each TCR beta chain by its CDR3 amino acid sequence plus V-gene family, and excluded reads lacking a unique V-gene family. A later analysis removed over 500 highly shared, low-generation-probability nucleotide sequences to deal with suspected cross-contamination and a sequencing artifact. For each public chain, a later analysis derived a clonal expansion index from normalized ranks of inferred template counts within each repertoire. Generation probabilities in a later analysis came from a VDJ recombination model fitted to out-of-frame rearrangements, and those results were checked against IGoR. In a later analysis, hypergeometric tests were used to score TCR-TCR, TCR-HLA and TCR-CMV co-occurrence, with a repertoire-size bias correction applied to TCR pairs. In a later analysis, false discovery rates were estimated by permuting HLA or CMV assignments 20 times. In a later analysis, co-occurring TCRs were grouped using DBSCAN, and TCRdist sequence similarity was added for clustering within HLA-allele-positive subsets. For co-occurrence clustering, repertoires with fewer than 30,000 or more than 120,000 public chains were excluded, along with 4 to 6 repertoires with anomalous nucleotide sharing. Not all clones reach the TCRdb copy of this immuneACCESS table, which keeps in-frame sequences only. Checked studies attribute under half of the gap to unresolved V genes and leave the rest unexplained. The V and J calls and the clone size are those of that table, but D and trimming were determined from the DNA. The sample's table lists a count of around 190,000 clones. More than 0.75% of the sample goes to the ten largest clones.

This record belongs to a study of cytomegalovirus exposure and HLA in healthy donors (TCRdb year 2017). Study-level background: In an earlier analysis of approximately 500 of the donors, 250 to 350 Gb of sequence data and 90 million to 120 million unique TCR beta sequences from about 180 million T cells were reported. Around 320 gigabases of sequencing data and tens of millions of unique TCR sequences were included in an early release covering under 650 HLA-typed donors. Of the 300 to 400 genotyped donors, roughly 80% fell in the genetic ancestry cluster associated with self-reported Caucasian donors. The study aimed to test whether cataloging public T cell receptors could reveal signatures of past pathogen exposure. The study profiled the T cell repertoires of more than 500 subjects by immunosequencing and related them to cytomegalovirus serostatus. In addition to the first cohort of 666 subjects, a separate validation cohort of about 120 different subjects was used. To predict cytomegalovirus infection status, the study combined high-throughput TCR immunosequencing, statistical association of individual TCRs with disease status, and machine learning. In a later analysis, previously published TCR beta repertoires from fewer than 750 donors were re-analyzed and high-resolution HLA genotyping was added so that TCR occurrence patterns could be studied. The later analysis used no new phenotypic data to find candidate immune exposures, relying instead on TCR beta sequences and their occurrence across donors. To decide whether each TCR beta V gene segment behaved as functional or pseudogenic, an earlier analysis of some 600 of the donors relied on high-throughput TCR beta sequencing. Donor age, sex, ethnicity and CMV serostatus were collected together with the repertoire data. Genome-wide SNP genotypes for about 55% of the roughly 670 donors were used in a later genetic analysis, which treated that subset as a discovery cohort. All discovery cohort repertoires had been generated using a single sequencing platform. Both class I and class II loci were covered by HLA typing, at four-digit resolution. Typing coverage differed by locus: A, B, C, DRB1 and DQB1 were typed in about 620-640 donors, DQA1 in around 500, DPA1 in 600 to 610, and DPB1 in 450 to 480. Roughly five DR-DQ haplotypes were handled as single units for association and clustering because linkage in the cohort was strong. On average, roughly 250,000 unique TCR beta nucleotide sequences were sequenced per donor among several hundred genotyped donors of the cohort, with roughly 20% of those sequences being non-productive. Results and caveats for the whole study, not just this receptor: The authors suggested that the approach could potentially be generalized to other disease states and immunological phenotypes. A further reported finding was that TCR beta sequences accurately predicted the HLA-A and HLA-B alleles for most subjects in the first cohort. In a later analysis, HLA-associated TCR beta chains were found to be more clonally expanded and to have lower generation probabilities than equally common non-associated chains. The presence/absence analyses assumed that sequencing depth was roughly uniform across donors, and that assumption may not be true. The only immune exposure information available for the cohort was CMV serostatus. The earlier analysis of a few hundred of the donors excluded 15 to 20 rarely observed V segments, including chromosome 9 orphons, because counts were too low. According to a later analysis, TCR association rates differed among HLA loci, with DRB1 alleles showing the most associated TCRs and HLA-C alleles showing the fewest. In vitro tests confirmed that three of the cytomegalovirus-associated TCR beta chains recognize cytomegalovirus antigens. A later analysis associated 16,951 TCR beta sequences with specific HLA alleles at a false discovery rate of 0.05. Because HLA typing was unavailable for some donors at each locus, only the typed subset was used in association tests. Strong co-occurrence of HLA alleles, especially DR and DQ, made assigning TCR associations to individual alleles difficult. Linkage disequilibrium might explain the correlated functional status among segregating V segments, but an unknown experimental factor could not be ruled out. The study listed 150 to 200 TCR beta chains as associated with cytomegalovirus. This cohort had only TCR beta chains sequenced, and the lack of alpha or paired-chain data limited which features could be detected. In a later genetic analysis, a missense DCLRE1C variant was associated with V-gene and J-gene trimming of TCR beta chains, and the association was replicated in an independent cohort. Most CMV-associated TCR beta chains appeared to be HLA-restricted in a later analysis, and the HLA associations seemed to be driven largely by CMV exposure. According to a later analysis, parvovirus B19, influenza, CMV and Epstein-Barr virus appeared linked to several top co-occurrence clusters. The classifier was reported to diagnose cytomegalovirus status with high specificity and sensitivity in both the original cohort and the validation cohort. In a later genetic analysis, fewer N-insertions in productive TCRs were reported among donors in an Asian-associated ancestry cluster than the approximately 710-donor mean. Most TCR sequences were seen in very few donors, while some public TCRs were found in many individuals. Broadly in line with IMGT annotations, most TCR beta V segments showed up in productive rearrangements about 87% or about 30% of the time in an earlier analysis of around 550 of the donors. A cluster of highly shared sequence variants was judged likely to represent a technical artifact of the sequencing pipeline.

The cohort was made up of roughly 670 healthy bone marrow donors. All cohort members were sampled while nominally healthy, although unrecorded immune exposures were likely present. The donor tested CMV seropositive and was one of the 289 seropositive cohort members. Each donor provided a peripheral blood sample, and peripheral blood mononuclear cells were used for TCR beta sequencing. Genomic DNA was extracted from the blood cell samples with the Qiagen DNeasy Blood Extraction Kit. This receptor was obtained from a woman aged 30 to 39 in good health and CMV-seropositive. Sequencing was carried out using PBMCs.

Read as DNA, the sequence is TGCAGCACAAGTACTCCGACTAGTTACACAGATACGCAGTATTTT. Its protein reads: CSTSTPTSYTDTQYF. Recombination joined TRBV29-1 with TRBJ2-3, and perhaps TRBD2 as D gene, on 6 matching bases. The CDR3, cysteine through phenylalanine, is 15 amino acids long. The only DNA kept is the CDR3, 45 bases in frame from the first base. Per the germline V gene, SQVTM is the CDR1 and ANQGSEA is the CDR2. The trim is 8 bases for V and 2 bases for J, with a gap of 20 bases between the germline ends.